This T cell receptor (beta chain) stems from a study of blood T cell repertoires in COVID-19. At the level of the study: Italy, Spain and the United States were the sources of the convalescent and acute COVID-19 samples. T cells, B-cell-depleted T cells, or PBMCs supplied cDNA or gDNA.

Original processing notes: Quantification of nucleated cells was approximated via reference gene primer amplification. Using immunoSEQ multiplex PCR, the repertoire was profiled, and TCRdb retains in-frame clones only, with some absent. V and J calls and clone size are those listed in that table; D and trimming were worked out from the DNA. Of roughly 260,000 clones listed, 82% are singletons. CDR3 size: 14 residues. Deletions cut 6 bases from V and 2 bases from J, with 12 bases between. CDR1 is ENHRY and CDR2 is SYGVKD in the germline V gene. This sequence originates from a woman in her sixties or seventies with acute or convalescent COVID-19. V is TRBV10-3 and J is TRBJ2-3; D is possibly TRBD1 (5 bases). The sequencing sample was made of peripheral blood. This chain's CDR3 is CAIRLQGDTDTQYF. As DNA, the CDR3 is TGTGCCATCAGACTCCAGGGCGACACAGATACGCAGTATTTT.